This entry concerns a single TCR beta chain. This clonotype was seen many times. The specificity of this receptor is unknown. Per-base quality was not reported, and no clone a single base away is much larger than it. This specimen belongs to a study of blood T cells in healthy people across ages (dated by TCRdb to between 2014 and 2017). Some background on the complete study: Template switching captured roughly one uniquely barcoded TCR beta cDNA molecule per two T cells in model experiments. The donors were split into four age groups: young (average roughly 15 years), middle-aged (about 40), aged (approximately 60) and long-lived (82). To track age-related changes in TCR beta repertoire diversity, the study relied on deep sequencing normalized with unique cDNA molecular identifiers. Donors of different ages were randomly distributed across sequencing lanes to avoid experimental bias. The study analyzed two additional independent replicas of 1 million unique cDNA reads from the same blood draw for two donors, one aged 18 to 29 and one aged 80 or older.

Broad study findings and their caveats: The percentage of naive T cells measured by flow cytometry correlated strongly with observed TCR beta diversity. Observed TCR beta diversity per million T cells fell roughly linearly with age, and a significant reduction was already apparent by age roughly 40. Total diversity estimates from one million sequenced T cells were considered lower bounds and underestimates. Because donor CMV infection status was unknown, age-related changes in expanded clonotypes were potentially confounded. Because profiling used bulk unsorted PBMCs, naive and antigen-experienced compartments could not be compared conclusively. The long-lived group showed more naive CD4+ T cells, fewer expanded clones and increased TCR diversity than the aged group, suggesting age selection.

Libraries were constructed by 5' RACE. The sequencer was an Illumina HiSeq 2500. The second PCR ran for about 6 to 11 cycles and used a J-beta primer mix along with a sample-barcoded 5' primer. Each TCR beta cDNA molecule received a unique molecular identifier from a template-switch 5' adaptor carrying 12 random nucleotides. Each sample yielded at least 2.5 million CDR3-containing paired-end reads. The Mint cDNA synthesis kit, primed by a TRBC-specific oligonucleotide, was used to synthesize first-strand cDNA from all RNA. All cDNA was treated with uracil-DNA glycosylase and then went through a first 18-cycle PCR with the universal primers M1SS and BC2_uni_R. In the authors' own workflow: For normalization, 1 million high-quality reads were randomly selected from each sample, with every read carrying a distinct molecular identifier. Reads with shared molecular identifiers were discarded instead of being binned into consensus sequences. MiTCR, run with a Q25 quality threshold and the strictest error-elimination algorithm, handled CDR3 identification, clonotype clustering and error correction. A nonparametric unseen species model with Euler transformation was used to estimate a lower bound on total TCR beta diversity. The public reads were reprocessed in TCRdb via fastp at Q25 and MiXCR, keeping in-frame beta chains. Each CDR3 protein gets just one entry, which takes the most common genes and DNA from the rows behind it. Here the V and J calls rest on TCRdb's processing, not on the authors' analysis. The sample includes around 1,500,000 distinct CDR3 sequences, with 28% observed a single time. More than 6% of the sample is held by the ten biggest clonotypes.

The donors were roughly 40 Caucasian individuals from Russia, aged 6 to 90 years, who were systemically healthy. Each donor gave about 9.8 milliliters of peripheral blood, drawn into EDTA-treated Vacutainer tubes. Ficoll-Paque density-gradient centrifugation was used to isolate PBMCs, with at least 6 million obtained per sample. Trizol reagent was used to extract total RNA from the PBMCs, yielding at least 6 micrograms per sample. For every donor, an aliquot of PBMCs went through flow cytometry to measure the percentages of naive CD45RAhigh/CD27high T cells. Taken from the germline V gene, the CDR1 and CDR2 loops are MNHEY and SVGAGI. V trim: 6 bases; J trim: 8 bases; unmatched bases: 7. Including the terminal cysteine and phenylalanine, the CDR3 comprises 13 residues. The read is trimmed to its CDR3 DNA, 39 bases read in frame from base 1.

The sequence came from a woman in her twenties or thirties in good health. The chain is encoded by TRBV6-5 joined to TRBJ1-2, and 9 bases in between align with TRBD1. What was sequenced was blood. This receptor has the CDR3 CASSRGQGGGYTF. The bases read TGTGCCAGCAGCCGGGGACAGGGAGGAGGCTACACCTTC.